The T cell receptor beta chain under discussion was sequenced for a study of read filtering for tumor transcriptome and immune sequencing. Study in general: Whole-transcriptome libraries were prepared after DNase treatment. Study-level findings and limits: Sorted CD138-negative bone marrow cells were not purified T cells.

The library was built from 400 to 500 ng RNA with molecular barcoded adaptors for alpha/delta and beta/gamma chains. TCRdb reprocessed the reads with MiXCR, giving one entry per CDR3 protein. The table records around 140,000 distinct CDR3 sequences, about 12% of them present only once. The CDR3 covers 16 residues. The ends lost 3 bases at V and 1 base at J; junction bases unmatched: 8. Germline values: CDR1 SGDLS, CDR2 YYNGEE. A few counts support this clonotype. Its antigen is currently unknown. Sequenced material: a population of CD138-negative cells sorted from bone marrow. This chain links TRBV9 with TRBJ1-1, with TRBD1 matching over 8 bases. The receptor was isolated from a donor at least 40 years old with multiple myeloma. The CDR3 region is CASSAGQGYGNTEAFF. The DNA of the CDR3 is TGTGCCAGCAGCGCCGGACAGGGCTACGGGAACACTGAAGCTTTCTTT.